The clone carrying this T cell receptor beta chain was observed a single time. RNA transcripts yielded amplified TCR beta CDR3 regions. Second-round multiplex PCR came after a first-round RT-PCR that employed HTBI primers. TCRdb processed the multiplex PCR reads anew with MiXCR; each CDR3 protein has one entry. The table includes 260,000 or so distinct CDR3 sequences, around 42% detected once. The record originates from a study of Graves' ophthalmopathy and Graves' hyperthyroidism. Germline CDR1 is MNHNY and CDR2 is SVGAGI (reference sequence). The CDR3 loop spans 13 amino acids. Trimming took 6 bases from V and 6 from J, leaving 12 bases between them.

This TCR was recovered from an adult man with Graves' ophthalmopathy. The chain joins TRBV6-6 to TRBJ1-5; D unresolved. Input material: peripheral blood. CDR3 protein: CASSDIRRQPQHF. In DNA, the CDR3 is TGTGCCAGCAGCGATATAAGGCGTCAGCCCCAGCATTTT.